Presented here are 14 T cell receptor beta chains from one specimen sequenced in a study of shared clonotypes between healthy human individuals. Naive CD8 populations comprised CD45RO-negative cells positively selected for CCR7, excluding terminally differentiated effector memory CD45RA+ cells. Produced via immunoSEQ multiplex PCR; TCRdb's table is partial and in-frame only. This sample carries about 2.1 million clones, about 93% of them seen once, and the ten largest clones take about 1.6%. Sequences were obtained from naive CD8+ T cells from PBMCs. The receptors come from a young man in good health. Some clones in this sample may be carry-over from other donors' samples.

V is TRBV5-8 and J is TRBJ2-3; D uncertain. The CDR3 has 12 residues. In germline, CDR1 is SGHTS, CDR2 YDEGEE. V was pared by 4 bases and J by 6 bases, with 9 bases between. CDR3 sequence (DNA): TGTGCCAGCAGCCCGGGTTGGGATACGCAGTATTTT. Encoded protein: CASSPGWDTQYF.

With regard to this clone: Other nucleotide sequences from this sample produce the same CDR3. V gene TRBV6-5 combines with J gene TRBJ1-2; 7 positions agree with TRBD1. The CDR3 has 14 residues. V shed 0 bases and J 3 bases; nucleotides not matched to a gene: 1. The germline V gene encodes CDR1 MNHEY and CDR2 SVGAGI. CDR3 coding DNA: TGTGCCAGCAGTTACTCAACAGGGGACTATGGCTACACCTTC. It specifies CASSYSTGDYGYTF.

The chain uses TRBV4-3 and TRBJ1-4; no clear D gene. The CDR3 is 17 residues long. V gave up 3 bases and J gave up 1 base, with 15 bases separating them. Germline CDR1 reads LGHNA; CDR2 reads YSLEER. The CDR3 reads CASSQDRVGLTNEKLFF. The CDR3 coding sequence is TGCGCCAGCAGCCAGGATAGGGTTGGGTTAACTAATGAAAAACTGTTTTTT.

The chain couples TRBV9 to TRBJ2-7; D is tentatively TRBD1 or TRBD2 (5 bases each). Germline-derived CDR1 and CDR2 are SGDLS and YYNGEE. There are 14 residues in the CDR3. V was cut by 5 bases and J by 6 bases, with 18 bases left in between. CDR3 coding DNA: TGTGCCAGCAGTGAGGGGCGGGCCCCGAGCGAGCAGTACTTC. Residues: CASSEGRAPSEQYF.

The J gene is TRBJ1-4, the V gene TRBV7-9; no clear D gene. Trimming removed 0 bases at V and 4 bases at J, with 9 bases between. CDR3 size: 15 residues. CDR1 is SEHNR and CDR2 is FQNEAQ in the germline V gene (reference sequence). This chain's CDR3 is CASSLARPNNEKLFF. In DNA form, the CDR3 reads TGTGCCAGCAGCTTAGCCAGGCCAAATAATGAAAAACTGTTTTTT. The complete variable domain, with remaining parts taken from reference TRBV7-9 and TRBJ1-4, reads DTGVSQNPRHKITKRGQNVTFRCDPISEHNRLYWYRQTLGQGPEFLTYFQNEAQLEKSRLLSDRFSAERPKGSFSTLEIQRTEQGDSAMYLCASSLARPNNEKLFFGSGTQLSVL.

The rearrangement joins TRBV4-3 to TRBJ2-7; D is unclear. Germline-derived CDR1 and CDR2 are LGHNA and YSLEER. This CDR3 contains 14 residues. V lost 1 base, J lost 0 bases, and 7 bases lay in between. The CDR3 reads CASSQVHSSYEQYF. CDR3 in DNA: TGCGCCAGCAGCCAAGTGCACAGCTCCTACGAGCAGTACTTC.

This clone has a single count. The chain couples TRBV6-1 to TRBJ1-3, with 7 bases lining up with TRBD1. Germline CDR1 is MNHNS and CDR2 is SASEGT. The CDR3 runs 18 residues. V lost 3 bases to trimming and J lost 0 bases; unmatched junction nucleotides: 11. CDR3 nucleotide sequence: TGTGCCAGCAGTGACAGGGGGACAGTATCAGGCTCTGGAAACACCATATATTTT. It yields the protein CASSDRGTVSGSGNTIYF.

Written as DNA, the CDR3 is TGTGCCAGCAGCGCCAGCCCCGCCTACGAGCAGTACTTC. Translation gives CASSASPAYEQYF. V and J are TRBV7-3 and TRBJ2-7; D remains unclear. This CDR3 has 13 amino acids. Trimming removed 5 bases from V and 2 bases from J, with 10 bases in between. Germline V gene lookup returns CDR1 SGHTA and CDR2 FQGTGA.

The gene calls are TRBV9 and TRBJ2-7; tentatively, D is TRBD1 or TRBD2 (5 bases each). The CDR3 consists of 14 residues. Trimming took 3 bases from V and 2 from J, leaving 12 bases between them. Per the germline V gene, CDR1 is SGDLS and CDR2 is YYNGEE. CDR3 in DNA: TGTGCCAGCAGCGGGGGGACGACGGCCTACGAGCAGTACTTC. Its protein is CASSGGTTAYEQYF.

This sequence joins TRBV6-4 and TRBJ2-7; perhaps TRBD1 as D (5 bases). The CDR3 totals 17 residues. Trimming took off 7 bases at V and 3 bases at J, with 25 bases between the two ends. Germline CDR1 MRHNA, CDR2 SNTAGT. The DNA of the CDR3 is TGTGCCAGCACAGCGAGGCCGCAGGGCTTTGTCCACTACGAGCAGTACTTC. This sequence encodes CASTARPQGFVHYEQYF.

The chain combines TRBV5-6 with TRBJ2-3; TRBD1 agrees at 9 bases. Trimming removed 6 bases from V and 1 base from J; junction bases left unmatched: 3. CDR3 length equals 14 residues. Germline V CDR1 and CDR2: SGHDT, YYEEEE. The CDR3 is CASTRQGGTDTQYF. The CDR3 DNA reads as TGTGCCAGCACACGACAGGGGGGCACAGATACGCAGTATTTT. The full variable domain, with the rest looked up from reference TRBV5-6 and TRBJ2-3, is DAGVTQSPTHLIKTRGQQVTLRCSPKSGHDTVSWYQQALGQGPQFIFQYYEEEERQRGNFPDRFSGHQFPNYSSELNVNALLLGDSALYLCASTRQGGTDTQYFGPGTRLTVL.

The chain has TRBV19 and TRBJ2-2, with TRBD1 identical over 7 bases. Trimming cost V 7 bases and J 6 bases; bases outside gene matches: 5. The CDR3 contains 13 residues. Germline CDR1 and CDR2: LNHDA and SQIVND (reference sequence). CDR3 bases: TGTGCCAGTACATACAGGGGCCCCGGGGAGCTGTTTTTT. The encoded protein is CASTYRGPGELFF.

This chain uses TRBV5-6 with TRBJ2-5, with 10 bases that match TRBD1. The germline gives CDR1 SGHDT, CDR2 YYEEEE. The V gene end was trimmed by 5 bases and the J gene end by 5 bases; junction bases not matched to a gene: 3. This CDR3 comprises 13 residues. The CDR3 bases are TGTGCCAGCAGGACAGGGGGCGCGGAGACCCAGTACTTC. Its translation is CASRTGGAETQYF.

The chain carries TRBV6-4 and TRBJ2-7; TRBD2 matches at 7 bases. The CDR3 contains 13 residues. Losses at the gene ends were 7 bases for V and 3 bases for J; bases not matched to a gene: 6. Germline values: CDR1 MRHNA, CDR2 SNTAGT. The chain's CDR3 is CASTGASGYEQYF. The CDR3 nucleotides are TGTGCCAGCACTGGGGCTAGCGGCTACGAGCAGTACTTC.